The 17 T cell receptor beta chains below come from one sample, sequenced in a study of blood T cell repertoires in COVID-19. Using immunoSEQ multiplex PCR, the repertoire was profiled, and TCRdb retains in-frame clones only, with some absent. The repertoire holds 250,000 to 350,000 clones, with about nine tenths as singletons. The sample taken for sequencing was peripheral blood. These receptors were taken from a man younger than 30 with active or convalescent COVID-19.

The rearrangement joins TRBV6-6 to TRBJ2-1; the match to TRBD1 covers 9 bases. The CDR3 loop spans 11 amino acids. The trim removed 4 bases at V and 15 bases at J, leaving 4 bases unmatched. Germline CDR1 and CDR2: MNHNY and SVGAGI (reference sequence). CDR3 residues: CASSFGQGPFF. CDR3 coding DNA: TGTGCCAGCAGTTTTGGACAGGGGCCGTTCTTC.

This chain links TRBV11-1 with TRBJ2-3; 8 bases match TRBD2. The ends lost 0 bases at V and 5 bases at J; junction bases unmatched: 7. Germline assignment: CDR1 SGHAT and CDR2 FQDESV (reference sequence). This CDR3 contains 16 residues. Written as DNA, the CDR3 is TGTGCCAGCAGCTTAGCAGTTGGACGGGGGGGAGATACGCAGTATTTT. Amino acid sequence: CASSLAVGRGGDTQYF.

CDR3 region: CASSQELAGQDTQYF. The CDR3 nucleotides read TGCGCCAGCAGCCAAGAACTAGCGGGTCAAGATACGCAGTATTTT. V is TRBV4-1 and J is TRBJ2-3, with TRBD2 matching 9 bases. The length of the CDR3 is 15 residues. CDR1 is MGHRA, CDR2 YSYEKL, per germline. V shed 0 bases, J shed 5 bases, and the junction held 3 bases outside the gene matches.

The CDR3: CASGTSSSYEQYF. Written as DNA, the CDR3 is TGTGCCAGCGGTACTAGCTCCTCCTACGAGCAGTACTTC. The J gene is TRBJ2-7, the V gene TRBV2; tentatively, D is TRBD2 (6 bases). Germline assignment: CDR1 SNHLY and CDR2 FYNNEI. CDR3 size: 13 residues. V dropped 8 bases and J dropped 0 bases, with 11 bases sitting between them.

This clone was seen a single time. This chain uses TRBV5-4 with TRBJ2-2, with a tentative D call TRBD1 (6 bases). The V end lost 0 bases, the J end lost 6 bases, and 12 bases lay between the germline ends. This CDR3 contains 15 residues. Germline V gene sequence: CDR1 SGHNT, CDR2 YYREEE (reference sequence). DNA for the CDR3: TGTGCCAGCAGCTTGGGCAGGGGTTGGGCCGGGGAGCTGTTTTTT. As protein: CASSLGRGWAGELFF.

This chain's CDR3 is CASRIGLLFRGSNYGYTF. CDR3 DNA: TGTGCCAGCAGAATTGGGCTCCTCTTTAGGGGCAGCAACTATGGCTACACCTTC. The chain couples TRBV5-8 to TRBJ1-2; maybe TRBD1 (5 bases). Germline CDR1 and CDR2: SGHTS and YDEGEE. The CDR3 is 18 amino acids. The V end was cut by 5 bases, the J end by 2 bases, with 25 bases between.

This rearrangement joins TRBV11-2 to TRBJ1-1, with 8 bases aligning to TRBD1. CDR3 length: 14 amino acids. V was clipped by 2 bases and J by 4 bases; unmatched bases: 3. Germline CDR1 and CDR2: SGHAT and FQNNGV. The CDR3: CASSLQGASTEAFF. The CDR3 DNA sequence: TGTGCCAGCAGCTTACAGGGGGCCAGCACTGAAGCTTTCTTT. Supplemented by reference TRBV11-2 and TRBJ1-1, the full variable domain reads EAGVAQSPRYKIIEKRQSVAFWCNPISGHATLYWYQQILGQGPKLLIQFQNNGVVDDSQLPKDRFSAERLKGVDSTLKIQPAKLEDSAVYLCASSLQGASTEAFFGQGTRLTVV.

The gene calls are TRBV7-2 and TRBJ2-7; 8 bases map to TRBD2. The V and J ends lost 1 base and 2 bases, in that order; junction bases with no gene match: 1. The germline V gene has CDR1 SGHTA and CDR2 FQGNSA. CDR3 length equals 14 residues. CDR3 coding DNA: TGTGCCAGCAGCTTAGTAGCGGGGCCCTACGAGCAGTACTTC. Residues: CASSLVAGPYEQYF. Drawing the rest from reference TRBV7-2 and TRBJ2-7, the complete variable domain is GAGVSQSPSNKVTEKGKDVELRCDPISGHTALYWYRQSLGQGLEFLIYFQGNSAPDKSGLPSDRFSAERTGGSVSTLTIQRTQQEDSAVYLCASSLVAGPYEQYFGPGTRLTVT.

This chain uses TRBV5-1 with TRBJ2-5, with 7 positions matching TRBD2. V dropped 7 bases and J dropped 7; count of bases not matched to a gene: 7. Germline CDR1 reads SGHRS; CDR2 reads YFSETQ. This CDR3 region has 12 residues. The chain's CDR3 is CASGWTGGTQYF. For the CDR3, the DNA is TGCGCCAGCGGCTGGACGGGGGGGACCCAGTACTTC.

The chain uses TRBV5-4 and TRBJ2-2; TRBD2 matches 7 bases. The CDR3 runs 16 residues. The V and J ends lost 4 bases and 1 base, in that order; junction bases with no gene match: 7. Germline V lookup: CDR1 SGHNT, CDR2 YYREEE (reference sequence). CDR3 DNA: TGTGCCAGCAGCGTTTGGACTAGGAGGAACACCGGGGAGCTGTTTTTT. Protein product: CASSVWTRRNTGELFF.

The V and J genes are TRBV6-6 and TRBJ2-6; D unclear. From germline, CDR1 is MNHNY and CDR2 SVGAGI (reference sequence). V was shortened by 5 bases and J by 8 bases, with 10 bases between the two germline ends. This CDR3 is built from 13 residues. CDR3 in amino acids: CASSTLQSNVLTF. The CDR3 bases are TGTGCCAGCAGTACGCTACAGTCCAACGTCCTGACTTTC.

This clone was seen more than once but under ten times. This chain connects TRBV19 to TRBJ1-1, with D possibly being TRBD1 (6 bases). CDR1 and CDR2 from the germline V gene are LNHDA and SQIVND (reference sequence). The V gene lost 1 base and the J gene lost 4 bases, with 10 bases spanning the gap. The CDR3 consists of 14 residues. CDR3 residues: CASSIVVGGTEAFF. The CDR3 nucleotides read TGTGCCAGTAGTATAGTGGTAGGGGGCACTGAAGCTTTCTTT.

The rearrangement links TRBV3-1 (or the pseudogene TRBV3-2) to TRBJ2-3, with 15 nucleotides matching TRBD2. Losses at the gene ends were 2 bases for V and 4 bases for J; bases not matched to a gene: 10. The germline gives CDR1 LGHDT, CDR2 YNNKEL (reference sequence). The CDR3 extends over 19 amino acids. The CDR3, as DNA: TGTGCCAGCAGCCAACGGCCGAGGACTAGCGGGGGGGCTCCAGATACGCAGTATTTT. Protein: CASSQRPRTSGGAPDTQYF.

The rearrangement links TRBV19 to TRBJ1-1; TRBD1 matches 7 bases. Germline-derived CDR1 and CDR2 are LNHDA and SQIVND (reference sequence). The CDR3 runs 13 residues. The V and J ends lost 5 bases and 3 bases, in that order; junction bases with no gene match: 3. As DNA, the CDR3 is TGTGCCAGTAGTCAGGGGGGTTACACTGAAGCTTTCTTT. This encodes CASSQGGYTEAFF. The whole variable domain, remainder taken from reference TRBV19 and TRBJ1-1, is DGGITQSPKYLFRKEGQNVTLSCEQNLNHDAMYWYRQDPGQGLRLIYYSQIVNDFQKGDIAEGYSVSREKKESFPLTVTSAQKNPTAFYLCASSQGGYTEAFFGQGTRLTVV.

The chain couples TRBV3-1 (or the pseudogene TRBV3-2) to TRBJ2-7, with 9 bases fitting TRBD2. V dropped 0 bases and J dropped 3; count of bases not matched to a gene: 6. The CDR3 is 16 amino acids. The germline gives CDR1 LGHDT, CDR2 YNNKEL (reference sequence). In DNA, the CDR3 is TGTGCCAGCAGCCAAGATCGGGGGACTAGCTACTACGAGCAGTACTTC. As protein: CASSQDRGTSYYEQYF.

The CDR3 is CASSPRGTEETQYF. The CDR3 nucleotides are TGCGCCAGCAGCCCAAGAGGGACAGAAGAGACCCAGTACTTC. The chain carries TRBV4-1 and TRBJ2-5, with TRBD1 identical over 7 bases. The J segment lost 3 bases and the V segment lost 4 bases, leaving 5 bases of the junction unmatched. This CDR3 region has 14 residues. CDR1 is MGHRA, CDR2 YSYEKL, per germline.

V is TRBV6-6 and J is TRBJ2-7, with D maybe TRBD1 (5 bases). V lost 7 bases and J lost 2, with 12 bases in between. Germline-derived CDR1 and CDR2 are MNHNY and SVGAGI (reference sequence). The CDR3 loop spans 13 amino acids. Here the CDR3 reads CASMPQGTYEQYF. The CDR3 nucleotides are TGTGCCAGCATGCCCCAGGGTACCTACGAGCAGTACTTC.